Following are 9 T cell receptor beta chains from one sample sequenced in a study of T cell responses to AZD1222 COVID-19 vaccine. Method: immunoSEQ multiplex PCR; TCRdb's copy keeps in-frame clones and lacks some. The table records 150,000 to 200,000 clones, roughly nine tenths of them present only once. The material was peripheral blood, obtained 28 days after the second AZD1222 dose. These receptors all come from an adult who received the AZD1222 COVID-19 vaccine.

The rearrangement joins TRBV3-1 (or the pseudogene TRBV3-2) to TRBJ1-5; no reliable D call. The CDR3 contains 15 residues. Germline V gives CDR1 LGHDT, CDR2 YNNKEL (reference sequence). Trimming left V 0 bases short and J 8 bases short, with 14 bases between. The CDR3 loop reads CASSQDRAGSKPQHF. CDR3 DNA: TGTGCCAGCAGCCAAGATAGGGCGGGTAGTAAGCCCCAGCATTTT.

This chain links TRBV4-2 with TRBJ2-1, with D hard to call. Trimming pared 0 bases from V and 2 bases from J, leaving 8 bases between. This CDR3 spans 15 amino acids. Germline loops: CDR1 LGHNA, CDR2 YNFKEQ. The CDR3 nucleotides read TGTGCCAGCAGCCAAGATCCCCAGACCTACAATGAGCAGTTCTTC. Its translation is CASSQDPQTYNEQFF.

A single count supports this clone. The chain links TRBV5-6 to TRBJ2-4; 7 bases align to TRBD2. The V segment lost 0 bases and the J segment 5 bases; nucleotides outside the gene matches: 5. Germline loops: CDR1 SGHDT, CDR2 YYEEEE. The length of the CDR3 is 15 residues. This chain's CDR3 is CASSLARGSENIQYF. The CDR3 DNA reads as TGTGCCAGCAGCTTGGCCCGCGGGAGTGAAAACATTCAGTACTTC.

As DNA, the CDR3 is TGTGCCAGCCCCACACCGGGGCGGTCTAGCACAGATACGCAGTATTTT. Residues: CASPTPGRSSTDTQYF. J is TRBJ2-3 and V is TRBV11-3, with D perhaps given as TRBD1 or TRBD2 (5 bases each). Per the germline V gene, CDR1 is SGHNT and CDR2 is YENEEA. Trimming took off 8 bases at V and 0 bases at J, with 18 bases between the two ends. The CDR3 length is 16 residues.

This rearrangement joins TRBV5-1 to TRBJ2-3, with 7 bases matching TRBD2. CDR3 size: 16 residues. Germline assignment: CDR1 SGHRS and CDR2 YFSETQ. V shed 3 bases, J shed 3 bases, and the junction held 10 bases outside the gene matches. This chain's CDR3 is CASSSNSGKRTDTQYF. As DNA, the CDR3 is TGCGCCAGCAGCTCTAACAGCGGGAAACGGACAGATACGCAGTATTTT.

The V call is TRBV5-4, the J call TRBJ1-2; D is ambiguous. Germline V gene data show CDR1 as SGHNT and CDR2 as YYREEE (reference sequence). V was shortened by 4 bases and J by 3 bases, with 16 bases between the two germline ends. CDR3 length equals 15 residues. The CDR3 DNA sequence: TGTGCCAGCAGCAATTCCCGCGACATTTACTATGGCTACACCTTC. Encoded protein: CASSNSRDIYYGYTF. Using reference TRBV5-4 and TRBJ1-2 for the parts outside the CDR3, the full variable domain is ETGVTQSPTHLIKTRGQQVTLRCSSQSGHNTVSWYQQALGQGPQFIFQYYREEENGRGNFPPRFSGLQFPNYSSELNVNALELDDSALYLCASSNSRDIYYGYTFGSGTRLTVV.

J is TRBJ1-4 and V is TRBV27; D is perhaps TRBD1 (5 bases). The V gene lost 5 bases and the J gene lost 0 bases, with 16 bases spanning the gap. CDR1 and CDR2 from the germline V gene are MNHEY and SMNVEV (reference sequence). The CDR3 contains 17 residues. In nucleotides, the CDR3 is TGTGCCAGCAGTCCGCAGTACTTCAGGGCAACTAATGAAAAACTGTTTTTT. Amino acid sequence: CASSPQYFRATNEKLFF.

This chain's CDR3 is CASTKVVAGLNEQFF. The CDR3 bases are TGTGCCAGCACCAAGGTGGTAGCGGGATTGAATGAGCAGTTCTTC. The rearrangement joins TRBV7-9 to TRBJ2-1; 8 positions match TRBD2. The CDR3 is made up of 15 amino acids. The V gene end was trimmed by 7 bases and the J gene end by 7 bases; junction bases not matched to a gene: 12. Germline CDR1 reads SEHNR; CDR2 reads FQNEAQ (reference sequence).

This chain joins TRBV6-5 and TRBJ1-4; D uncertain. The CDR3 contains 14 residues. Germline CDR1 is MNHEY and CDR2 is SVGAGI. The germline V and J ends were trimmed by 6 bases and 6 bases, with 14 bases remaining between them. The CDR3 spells CASRPQRADEKLFF. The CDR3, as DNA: TGTGCCAGCAGACCACAGCGCGCAGATGAAAAACTGTTTTTT.